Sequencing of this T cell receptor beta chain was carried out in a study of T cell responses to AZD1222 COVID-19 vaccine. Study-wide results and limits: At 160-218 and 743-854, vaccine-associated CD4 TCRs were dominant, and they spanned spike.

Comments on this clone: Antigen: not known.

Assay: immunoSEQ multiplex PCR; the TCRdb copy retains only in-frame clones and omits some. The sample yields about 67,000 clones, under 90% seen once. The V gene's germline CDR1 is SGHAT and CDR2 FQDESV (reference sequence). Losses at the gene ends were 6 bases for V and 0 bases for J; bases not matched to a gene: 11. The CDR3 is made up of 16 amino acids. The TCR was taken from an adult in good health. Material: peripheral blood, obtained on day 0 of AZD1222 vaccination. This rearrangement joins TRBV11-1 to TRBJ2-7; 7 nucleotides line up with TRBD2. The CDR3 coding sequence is TGTGCCAGCAGTGACGAGCGGGATCCTAGCTCCTACGAGCAGTACTTC. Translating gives CASSDERDPSSYEQYF.